This T cell receptor beta chain was obtained from a study of T cells in Graves' hyperthyroidism and ophthalmopathy. The CDR3 sequence is 14 residues long. Germline V gene data show CDR1 as MNHNY and CDR2 as SVGAGI (reference sequence). The V and J ends lost 0 bases and 4 bases respectively, with 10 bases between them. From RNA transcripts, TCR beta CDR3 regions were amplified. The study used the HTBI primer set for a first-round RT-PCR of the TCR CDR3. One entry per CDR3 protein, called by TCRdb with MiXCR from the multiplex PCR reads. The sample holds fewer than 650,000 distinct CDR3 sequences, approximately 15% seen once. The table lists this clonotype with many counts.

The chain is built from TRBV6-6 and TRBJ2-7; D is possibly TRBD2 (5 bases). The receptor was derived from a woman aged 40 to 50 with Graves' hyperthyroidism. Sequenced input: blood. The CDR3 DNA sequence: TGTGCCAGCAGTTACTCGTGGACTTCATACGAGCAGTACTTC. Translation gives CASSYSWTSYEQYF.